A single sample gave rise to the 26 T cell receptor beta chains below, sequenced in a study of shared clonotypes between healthy human individuals. CD45RO-negative CD8 cells positively selected for CCR7 made up the naive population, which excluded terminally differentiated effector memory CD45RA+ cells. Using immunoSEQ multiplex PCR, the repertoire was profiled, and TCRdb retains in-frame clones only, with some absent. Among some 2 million clones, 85% to 95% were seen once, and the ten largest hold roughly 1.1%. The sample comprised naive CD8+ T cells sorted from blood. These receptors all come from a man between 18 and 35 years old in good health.

The chain carries TRBV4-3 and TRBJ2-2; D is perhaps TRBD1 (5 bases). This CDR3 is 15 amino acids long. V was clipped by 4 bases and J by 5 bases, with 14 bases between them. Per germline, CDR1 LGHNA and CDR2 YSLEER. The DNA for the CDR3 is TGCGCCAGCAGCCGTATTTTGACAGAAACCGGGGAGCTGTTTTTT. Translating gives CASSRILTETGELFF.

Remarks on this clone: The junction differs from germline at one of its ends, possibly a read error. The chain carries TRBV28 and TRBJ2-7; TRBD1 matches at 8 bases. This CDR3 has 14 amino acids. Germline loops: CDR1 MDHEN, CDR2 SYDVKM. Here the CDR3 DNA reads TGTGCCAGCAGTATATGGACAGGGACCTACGAGCAGTACTTC. Its protein is CASSIWTGTYEQYF.

The V call is TRBV5-6, the J call TRBJ2-3; 8 bases are a match to TRBD1. The length of the CDR3 is 15 residues. The trim removed 6 bases at V and 6 bases at J, leaving 12 bases unmatched. CDR1 is SGHDT and CDR2 is YYEEEE in the germline V gene. CDR3 DNA sequence: TGTGCCAGCATCGACGACAGGGGTGGGGGCGATACGCAGTATTTT. Encoded protein: CASIDDRGGGDTQYF. The full variable domain, rest sourced from reference TRBV5-6 and TRBJ2-3, is DAGVTQSPTHLIKTRGQQVTLRCSPKSGHDTVSWYQQALGQGPQFIFQYYEEEERQRGNFPDRFSGHQFPNYSSELNVNALLLGDSALYLCASIDDRGGGDTQYFGPGTRLTVL.

The chain links TRBV5-1 to TRBJ1-2; 8 bases match TRBD1. The CDR3 is 16 amino acids. CDR1 is SGHRS, CDR2 YFSETQ, per germline. With 0 bases clipped from V and 4 bases from J, the junction kept 8 bases outside the gene matches. CDR3 bases: TGCGCCAGCAGCTTGGCCCCGGGACAGGCCTCCTATGGCTACACCTTC. Protein product: CASSLAPGQASYGYTF.

Details on this clone: This sample includes further DNA sequences coding for the same CDR3. V gene TRBV7-9 combines with J gene TRBJ2-7; no definite D call. The CDR3 contains 12 residues. V was trimmed by 3 bases and J by 4 bases, leaving 7 bases between them. Germline V gene sequence: CDR1 SEHNR, CDR2 FQNEAQ (reference sequence). The CDR3 spells CASSFSDYEQYF. The CDR3 nucleotides read TGTGCCAGCAGCTTTTCAGATTACGAGCAGTACTTC. Full variable domain (missing parts from reference TRBV7-9 and TRBJ2-7): DTGVSQNPRHKITKRGQNVTFRCDPISEHNRLYWYRQTLGQGPEFLTYFQNEAQLEKSRLLSDRFSAERPKGSFSTLEIQRTEQGDSAMYLCASSFSDYEQYFGPGTRLTVT.

The chain combines TRBV5-6 with TRBJ2-3; weak D call: TRBD1 (5 bases). With 0 bases removed from V and 2 bases from J, the gap between germline ends came to 7 bases. The germline V gene encodes CDR1 SGHDT and CDR2 YYEEEE. The CDR3 consists of 14 residues. The DNA for the CDR3 is TGTGCCAGCAGCTTGGAGACAGACACAGATACGCAGTATTTT. It encodes CASSLETDTDTQYF. The whole variable domain, filled in from reference TRBV5-6 and TRBJ2-3, reads DAGVTQSPTHLIKTRGQQVTLRCSPKSGHDTVSWYQQALGQGPQFIFQYYEEEERQRGNFPDRFSGHQFPNYSSELNVNALLLGDSALYLCASSLETDTDTQYFGPGTRLTVL.

The gene calls are TRBV11-3 and TRBJ2-2; perhaps D is TRBD1 or TRBD2 (5 bases each). Germline assignment: CDR1 SGHNT and CDR2 YENEEA. The CDR3 totals 16 residues. Trimming left V 5 bases short and J 2 bases short, with 15 bases between. Here the CDR3 DNA reads TGTGCCAGCAGCCCCTACCCGGGACCAAACACCGGGGAGCTGTTTTTT. It specifies CASSPYPGPNTGELFF.

This clone was recorded a few times. The chain combines TRBV2 with TRBJ2-3; D not resolved. Germline V CDR1 and CDR2: SNHLY, FYNNEI. There are 15 residues in the CDR3. V was shortened by 4 bases and J by 1 base, with 12 bases between the two germline ends. This CDR3 is CASSGGGKRTDTQYF. The DNA of the CDR3 is TGTGCCAGCAGTGGGGGTGGGAAACGCACAGATACGCAGTATTTT.

The chain couples TRBV5-4 to TRBJ2-7; 12 positions match TRBD2. Trimming cost V 2 bases and J 3 bases; bases outside gene matches: 3. CDR3 size: 15 residues. CDR1 and CDR2 (germline): SGHNT, YYREEE (reference sequence). The CDR3 is CASSLPSGGVYEQYF. The CDR3 coding sequence is TGTGCCAGCAGCTTACCTAGCGGGGGGGTCTACGAGCAGTACTTC.

The chain couples TRBV7-9 to TRBJ1-5; 7 bases are a match to TRBD1. V lost 5 bases, J lost 4 bases, and 5 bases stayed unmatched. This CDR3 is 14 amino acids long. Per the germline V gene, CDR1 is SEHNR and CDR2 is FQNEAQ (reference sequence). The CDR3 here is CASSERDSNQPQHF. CDR3 DNA: TGTGCCAGCAGCGAGCGGGACAGTAATCAGCCCCAGCATTTT. Full variable domain (missing parts from reference TRBV7-9 and TRBJ1-5): DTGVSQNPRHKITKRGQNVTFRCDPISEHNRLYWYRQTLGQGPEFLTYFQNEAQLEKSRLLSDRFSAERPKGSFSTLEIQRTEQGDSAMYLCASSERDSNQPQHFGDGTRLSIL.

This sequence joins TRBV4-1 and TRBJ1-2; 10 positions agree with TRBD1. With V trimmed by 0 bases and J by 0 bases, 7 bases remained unmatched. There are 18 residues in the CDR3. Germline values: CDR1 MGHRA, CDR2 YSYEKL. The CDR3 DNA reads as TGCGCCAGCAGCCAAGATGAGACAGGGGGCGAAACTAACTATGGCTACACCTTC. The encoded protein is CASSQDETGGETNYGYTF.

The chain carries TRBV10-3 and TRBJ2-3; 7 nucleotides agree with TRBD2. From germline, CDR1 is ENHRY and CDR2 SYGVKD. Trimming took 7 bases from V and 5 from J; bases not matched to a gene: 9. This CDR3 contains 14 residues. The CDR3 reads CAINGGSIVDTQYF. In DNA form, the CDR3 reads TGTGCCATCAATGGCGGGAGCATTGTAGATACGCAGTATTTT.

The V gene is TRBV28, the J gene TRBJ1-1; no clear D gene. CDR3 size: 14 residues. Trimming shortened V by 0 bases and J by 3 bases, and 8 bases separated the two germline ends. From germline, CDR1 is MDHEN and CDR2 SYDVKM. CDR3 nucleotides: TGTGCCAGCAGTTTATGGGCAGGCGACACTGAAGCTTTCTTT. This sequence encodes CASSLWAGDTEAFF. Full variable domain (missing parts from reference TRBV28 and TRBJ1-1): DVKVTQSSRYLVKRTGEKVFLECVQDMDHENMFWYRQDPGLGLRLIYFSYDVKMKEKGDIPEGYSVSREKKERFSLILESASTNQTSMYLCASSLWAGDTEAFFGQGTRLTVV.

V usage is TRBV29-1 and J usage is TRBJ1-1, with D possibly TRBD1 on 5 matching bases. Trimming removed 6 bases at V and 4 bases at J, with 15 bases between. The length of the CDR3 is 13 residues. Germline V gene lookup returns CDR1 SQVTM and CDR2 ANQGSEA. CDR3 protein: CSVEGGESTEAFF. In DNA form, the CDR3 reads TGCAGCGTAGAGGGAGGGGAGAGCACTGAAGCTTTCTTT.

This rearrangement joins TRBV4-3 to TRBJ1-1; TRBD1 is a possible D gene (6 bases). Trimming pared 1 base from V and 3 bases from J, leaving 12 bases between. The germline V gene has CDR1 LGHNA and CDR2 YSLEER. The CDR3 is made up of 15 amino acids. The CDR3 DNA follows: TGCGCCAGCAGCCAAGCACGGGGGCCGGACACTGAAGCTTTCTTT. This gives the protein CASSQARGPDTEAFF.

The chain joins TRBV5-4 to TRBJ2-1; TRBD1 agrees at 11 bases. With 2 bases clipped from V and 8 bases from J, the junction kept 6 bases outside the gene matches. Germline-derived CDR1 and CDR2 are SGHNT and YYREEE (reference sequence). This CDR3 spans 15 amino acids. The CDR3 region is CASSLPGTGGHEQFF. The CDR3, as DNA: TGTGCCAGCAGCTTACCCGGGACAGGGGGTCATGAGCAGTTCTTC.

The chain links TRBV7-9 to TRBJ2-3; either TRBD1 or TRBD2 may supply D (5 bases each). Trimming shortened V by 5 bases and J by 2 bases, and 14 bases separated the two germline ends. This CDR3 comprises 15 residues. Germline V lookup: CDR1 SEHNR, CDR2 FQNEAQ (reference sequence). The CDR3 bases are TGTGCCAGCAGCCGGCAACTAGGGGACACAGATACGCAGTATTTT. Its protein is CASSRQLGDTDTQYF.

Concerning this clone: The sample carries other DNA sequences with the same CDR3. The chain recombines TRBV19 with TRBJ2-1; 7 bases align to TRBD2. The CDR3 totals 14 residues. Germline V gene lookup returns CDR1 LNHDA and CDR2 SQIVND (reference sequence). Losses at the gene ends were 3 bases for V and 6 bases for J; bases not matched to a gene: 5. The chain's CDR3 is CASSIGGGVNEQFF. CDR3 DNA sequence: TGTGCCAGTAGTATTGGTGGGGGGGTCAATGAGCAGTTCTTC.

Note on this clone: The sample contains more than one DNA sequence encoding this CDR3. The V and J genes are TRBV27 and TRBJ2-2; perhaps TRBD1 as D (5 bases). Germline V CDR1 and CDR2: MNHEY, SMNVEV (reference sequence). The germline V and J ends were trimmed by 6 bases and 2 bases, with 10 bases remaining between them. The length of the CDR3 is 14 residues. The CDR3 sequence is CASSPTGNTGELFF. The CDR3 nucleotides read TGTGCCAGCAGCCCCACAGGAAACACCGGGGAGCTGTTTTTT.

The chain uses TRBV10-3 and TRBJ2-1, with 7 bases identical to TRBD2. Unmatched junction bases numbered 6, after V lost 0 bases and J lost 4 bases. This CDR3 has 16 residues. The germline CDR1 and CDR2 sequences are ENHRY and SYGVKD. CDR3 loop: CAISESVAGPYNEQFF. In DNA, the CDR3 is TGTGCCATCAGTGAGTCGGTAGCGGGCCCGTACAATGAGCAGTTCTTC.

This chain links TRBV6-1 with TRBJ2-5; TRBD1 matches at 8 bases. The V gene's germline CDR1 is MNHNS and CDR2 SASEGT. The CDR3 has 14 residues. The V and J ends lost 4 bases and 4 bases, in that order; junction bases with no gene match: 5. For the CDR3, the DNA is TGTGCCAGCAGTGGGCGGACAGGGAGAGAGACCCAGTACTTC. It is translated as CASSGRTGRETQYF.

The rearrangement joins TRBV28 to TRBJ2-5; 8 bases are a match to TRBD1. The V gene's germline CDR1 is MDHEN and CDR2 SYDVKM. V lost 6 bases and J lost 3; bases outside the gene matches: 3. CDR3 size: 13 residues. CDR3: CASSGTGEETQYF. The CDR3, as DNA: TGTGCCAGCAGCGGGACAGGTGAAGAGACCCAGTACTTC.

Remarks on this clone: Additional DNA sequences in this sample encode the identical CDR3. The genes are TRBV4-1 and TRBJ1-3; D is undetermined. The V end lost 0 bases, the J end lost 0 bases, and 6 bases lay between the germline ends. CDR3 length: 15 residues. The V gene's germline CDR1 is MGHRA and CDR2 YSYEKL. The CDR3: CASSQDRSSGNTIYF. The CDR3 nucleotides read TGCGCCAGCAGCCAAGATAGAAGCTCTGGAAACACCATATATTTT.

The rearrangement links TRBV6-1 to TRBJ2-3, with 10 bases matching TRBD1. V shed 1 base and J 0 bases; nucleotides not matched to a gene: 1. The CDR3 covers 16 residues. CDR1 and CDR2 (germline): MNHNS, SASEGT. The CDR3 reads CASSEGTGGSTDTQYF. CDR3 DNA sequence: TGTGCCAGCAGTGAAGGGACAGGGGGTAGCACAGATACGCAGTATTTT.

V usage is TRBV4-3 and J usage is TRBJ2-3; 7 bases are a match to TRBD2. This CDR3 comprises 16 residues. V lost 0 bases to trimming and J lost 6 bases; unmatched junction nucleotides: 9. Germline CDR1 is LGHNA and CDR2 is YSLEER. The CDR3 loop is CASSQDGSGILDTQYF. In DNA, the CDR3 is TGCGCCAGCAGCCAAGATGGGAGCGGGATCCTCGATACGCAGTATTTT.

CDR3 protein: CASSLSIQGTGGYTF. CDR3 bases: TGTGCCAGCAGTTTATCGATACAGGGGACGGGAGGCTACACCTTC. The rearrangement uses TRBV27 and TRBJ1-2, with 7 bases identical to TRBD1. Germline loops: CDR1 MNHEY, CDR2 SMNVEV (reference sequence). The CDR3 length is 15 residues. V lost 0 bases and J lost 8; bases outside the gene matches: 9.